The rows below give T cell receptor beta chains drawn from one sample of a study of T cell responses to AZD1222 COVID-19 vaccine. Some clones are missing from TCRdb's copy, which holds only in-frame ones; the method was immunoSEQ multiplex PCR. Here the sample spans fewer than 200,000 clones, 75% to 90% being singletons. Sequenced here: peripheral blood, sampled 28 days after the second dose of the MenACWY control vaccine. These receptors were taken from an adult who received the MenACWY meningococcal vaccine as a control. Both conserved end residues are part of each CDR3. Fields, in order: J gene, V gene, D gene, clone size, CDR3 protein, CDR3 DNA. The D gene is left open where the match is weak. A row's size may be missing; if present it is once, few, many or a size class.

TRBJ2-1,TRBV27,-,-,CASSRDYGSYNEQFF,TGTGCCAGCAGCCGAGATTATGGCTCCTACAATGAGCAGTTCTTC
TRBJ1-2,TRBV4-2,-,-,CASSQDRWQLNYGYTF,TGTGCCAGCAGCCAAGATCGATGGCAGTTAAACTATGGCTACACCTTC
TRBJ1-2,TRBV18,-,-,CASSQQGRANYGYTF,TGTGCCAGCTCCCAACAGGGACGGGCTAACTATGGCTACACCTTC
TRBJ1-2,TRBV6-5,-,-,CASTGGAGYGYTF,TGTGCCAGCACCGGGGGCGCAGGGTATGGCTACACCTTC
TRBJ2-7,TRBV7-9,-,-,CASSLQGLPGQYF,TGTGCCAGCAGCTTACAGGGCCTCCCGGGGCAGTACTTC
TRBJ1-5,TRBV6-5,-,-,CASSLGSRQPQHF,TGTGCCAGCAGTCTTGGGTCGCGTCAGCCCCAGCATTTT
TRBJ2-7,TRBV7-2,-,-,CASTAYTTTGDEQYF,TGTGCCAGCACCGCCTATACTACAACTGGCGACGAGCAGTACTTC
TRBJ1-2,TRBV28,TRBD1,-,CASSLLGTGESPYGYTF,TGTGCCAGCAGTTTATTAGGGACAGGCGAATCTCCTTATGGCTACACCTTC
TRBJ1-6,TRBV6-5,TRBD1,-,CASSRTGLGSPLHF,TGTGCCAGCAGTCGGACAGGGTTAGGTTCACCCCTCCACTTT
TRBJ1-5,TRBV19,-,-,CASSFTGAGNQPQHF,TGTGCCAGTAGTTTTACGGGGGCCGGCAATCAGCCCCAGCATTTT
TRBJ2-3,TRBV7-2,TRBD2,-,CASSQSGLVPPHTQYF,TGTGCCAGCAGCCAATCGGGACTAGTCCCCCCACATACGCAGTATTTT
TRBJ1-2,TRBV28,-,-,CASSHLTEYGYTF,TGTGCCAGCAGCCATCTCACAGAGTATGGCTACACCTTC
TRBJ1-2,TRBV19,-,-,CASSISGEYGYTF,TGTGCCAGTAGTATATCAGGGGAGTATGGCTACACCTTC
TRBJ2-7,TRBV28,-,-,CASCTSYHEQYF,TGTGCCAGCTGCACGAGCTACCACGAGCAGTACTTC
TRBJ1-1,TRBV18,-,-,CASSRVGPPNTEAFF,TGTGCCAGCTCAAGAGTTGGGCCCCCGAACACTGAAGCTTTCTTT
TRBJ1-2,TRBV11-2,-,-,CASSLGVPNYGYTF,TGTGCCAGCAGCTTAGGAGTTCCTAACTATGGCTACACCTTC
TRBJ2-7,TRBV5-1,-,-,CASSLSGWAYEQYF,TGCGCCAGCAGCTTGTCCGGCTGGGCCTACGAGCAGTACTTC
TRBJ1-1,TRBV3-1/TRBV3-2,TRBD1,-,CASGQGAANTEAFF,TGTGCCAGCGGGCAGGGGGCTGCGAACACTGAAGCTTTCTTT
TRBJ2-7,TRBV29-1,TRBD1,few,CSVSMTGGRYEQYF,TGCAGCGTTAGCATGACAGGGGGCCGGTACGAGCAGTACTTC
TRBJ1-6,TRBV14,-,-,CASMRDLNSPLHF,TGTGCCAGCATGAGGGACCTGAATTCACCCCTCCACTTT
TRBJ2-7,TRBV30,-,few,CAWSPWTGNSYEQYF,TGTGCCTGGAGTCCTTGGACTGGGAACTCCTACGAGCAGTACTTC
TRBJ2-3,TRBV28,-,-,CASRYLGRADTQYF,TGTGCCAGCAGATATCTAGGGCGCGCAGATACGCAGTATTTT
TRBJ2-7,TRBV9,-,-,CASSVDQGSSYEQYF,TGTGCCAGCAGCGTAGATCAGGGGTCCTCCTACGAGCAGTACTTC
TRBJ2-3,TRBV7-2,TRBD2,-,CASSLAPLAGSTDTQYF,TGTGCCAGCAGCTTAGCGCCACTAGCGGGATCCACAGATACGCAGTATTTT
TRBJ2-7,TRBV10-3,-,-,CAISYRDSGVGEQYF,TGTGCCATCAGTTACCGGGACTCCGGGGTGGGGGAGCAGTACTTC
TRBJ2-1,TRBV4-3,TRBD2,-,CASSQGRLAGNNEQFF,TGCGCCAGCAGCCAAGGCAGACTAGCGGGTAACAATGAGCAGTTCTTC
TRBJ2-7,TRBV6-5,TRBD2,once,CASSPISGSYEQYF,TGTGCCAGCAGTCCAATTAGCGGGAGCTACGAGCAGTACTTC
TRBJ1-5,TRBV19,-,-,CVPRQPQHF,TGTGTCCCCCGGCAGCCCCAGCATTTT
TRBJ2-7,TRBV2,-,-,CASSEGRRWEQYF,TGTGCCAGCAGTGAAGGCCGCCGCTGGGAGCAGTACTTC
TRBJ2-1,TRBV14,TRBD2,-,CASSQLLAGAPYNEQFF,TGTGCCAGCAGCCAACTCTTAGCGGGAGCGCCCTACAATGAGCAGTTCTTC
TRBJ2-4,TRBV5-4,-,-,CASSPGGASPSVAKNIQYF,TGTGCCAGCAGCCCAGGTGGGGCTAGCCCGAGTGTGGCCAAAAACATTCAGTACTTC
TRBJ2-4,TRBV24-1,-,-,CATSGGPQNIQYF,TGTGCCACCAGTGGGGGTCCCCAAAACATTCAGTACTTC
TRBJ2-3,TRBV19,TRBD2,-,CASSSLTSGSPDTQYF,TGTGCCAGTAGTTCCCTGACTAGCGGGAGCCCAGATACGCAGTATTTT
TRBJ2-5,TRBV7-9,-,-,CASSLAFPGGETQYF,TGTGCCAGCAGCTTAGCGTTCCCCGGTGGAGAGACCCAGTACTTC
TRBJ1-2,TRBV1,-,-,CTSSPQFSTDYYGYTF,TGCACCAGCAGCCCTCAATTTTCGACAGACTACTATGGCTACACCTTC
TRBJ1-4,TRBV2,TRBD1,-,CASSETGGSLNEKLFF,TGTGCCAGCAGTGAAACAGGGGGTAGCCTTAATGAAAAACTGTTTTTT